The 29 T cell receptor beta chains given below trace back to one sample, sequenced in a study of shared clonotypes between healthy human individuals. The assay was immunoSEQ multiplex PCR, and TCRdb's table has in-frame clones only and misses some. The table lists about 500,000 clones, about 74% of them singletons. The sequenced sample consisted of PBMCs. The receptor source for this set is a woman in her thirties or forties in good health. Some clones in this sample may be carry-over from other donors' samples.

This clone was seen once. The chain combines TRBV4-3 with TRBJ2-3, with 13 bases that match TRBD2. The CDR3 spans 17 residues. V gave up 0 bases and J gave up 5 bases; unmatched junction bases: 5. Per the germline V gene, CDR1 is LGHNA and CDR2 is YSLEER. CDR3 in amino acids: CASSQDTSGRAIDTQYF. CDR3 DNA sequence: TGCGCCAGCAGCCAAGACACTAGCGGGAGGGCCATAGATACGCAGTATTTT.

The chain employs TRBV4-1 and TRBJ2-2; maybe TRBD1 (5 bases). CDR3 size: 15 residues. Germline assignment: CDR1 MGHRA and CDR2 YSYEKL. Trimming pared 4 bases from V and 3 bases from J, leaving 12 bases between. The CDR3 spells CASSPANRYTGELFF. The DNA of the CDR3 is TGCGCCAGCAGCCCCGCAAACAGGTACACCGGGGAGCTGTTTTTT.

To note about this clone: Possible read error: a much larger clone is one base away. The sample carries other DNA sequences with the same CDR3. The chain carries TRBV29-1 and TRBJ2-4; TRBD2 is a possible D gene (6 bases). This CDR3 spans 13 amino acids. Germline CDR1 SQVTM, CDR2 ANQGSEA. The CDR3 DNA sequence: TGCAGCGTTGAAGAAAGCGGGCAAGACATTCAATACTTC. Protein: CSVEESGQDIQYF.

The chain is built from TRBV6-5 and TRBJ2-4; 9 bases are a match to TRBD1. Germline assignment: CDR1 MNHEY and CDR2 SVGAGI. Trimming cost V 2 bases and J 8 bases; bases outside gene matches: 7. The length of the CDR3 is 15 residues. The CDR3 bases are TGTGCCAGCAGTTACCTCGGACAGGGGCGGGACATTCAGTACTTC. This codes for CASSYLGQGRDIQYF.

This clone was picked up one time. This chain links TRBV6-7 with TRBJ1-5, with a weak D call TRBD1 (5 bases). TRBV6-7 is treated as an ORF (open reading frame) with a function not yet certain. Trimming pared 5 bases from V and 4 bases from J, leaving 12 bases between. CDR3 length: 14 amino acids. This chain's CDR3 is CASSVRGQNQPQHF. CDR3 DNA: TGTGCCAGCAGTGTCCGGGGCCAAAATCAGCCCCAGCATTTT.

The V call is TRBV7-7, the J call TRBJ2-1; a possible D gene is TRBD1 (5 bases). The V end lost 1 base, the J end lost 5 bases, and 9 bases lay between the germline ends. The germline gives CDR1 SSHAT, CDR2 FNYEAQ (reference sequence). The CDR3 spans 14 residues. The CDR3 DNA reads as TGTGCCAGCAGCTTAGAGGCAGGGAACAATGAGCAGTTCTTC. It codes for CASSLEAGNNEQFF.

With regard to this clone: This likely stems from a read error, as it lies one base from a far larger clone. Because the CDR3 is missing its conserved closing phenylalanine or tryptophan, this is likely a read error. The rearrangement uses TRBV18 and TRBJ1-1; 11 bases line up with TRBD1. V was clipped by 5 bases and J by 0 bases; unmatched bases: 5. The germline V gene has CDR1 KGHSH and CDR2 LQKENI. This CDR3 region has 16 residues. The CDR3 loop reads CASSRTGGGLNTEAFC. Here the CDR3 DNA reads TGTGCCAGCTCAAGGACAGGGGGCGGCCTGAACACTGAAGCTTTCTGT.

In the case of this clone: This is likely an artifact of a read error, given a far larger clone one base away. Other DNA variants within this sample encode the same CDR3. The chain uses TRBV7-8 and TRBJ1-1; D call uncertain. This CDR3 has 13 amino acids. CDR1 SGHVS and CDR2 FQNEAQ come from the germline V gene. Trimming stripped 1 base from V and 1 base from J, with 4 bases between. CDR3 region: CASSLDRNTEAFF. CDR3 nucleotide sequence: TGTGCCAGCAGCTTAGACAGGAACACTGAAGCTTTCTTT.

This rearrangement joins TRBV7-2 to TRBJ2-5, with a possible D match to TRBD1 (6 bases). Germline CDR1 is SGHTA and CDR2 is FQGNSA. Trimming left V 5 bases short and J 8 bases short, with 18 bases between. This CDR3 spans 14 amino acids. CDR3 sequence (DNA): TGTGCCAGCAGCCCCCGGACAGCCCAAGTCACCCAGTACTTC. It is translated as CASSPRTAQVTQYF.

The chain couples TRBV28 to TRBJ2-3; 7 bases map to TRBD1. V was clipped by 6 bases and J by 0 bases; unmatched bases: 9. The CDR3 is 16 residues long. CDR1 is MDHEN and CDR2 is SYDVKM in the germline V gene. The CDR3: CASRALTGRSTDTQYF. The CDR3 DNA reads TGTGCCAGCAGAGCCCTGACAGGGCGAAGCACAGATACGCAGTATTTT.

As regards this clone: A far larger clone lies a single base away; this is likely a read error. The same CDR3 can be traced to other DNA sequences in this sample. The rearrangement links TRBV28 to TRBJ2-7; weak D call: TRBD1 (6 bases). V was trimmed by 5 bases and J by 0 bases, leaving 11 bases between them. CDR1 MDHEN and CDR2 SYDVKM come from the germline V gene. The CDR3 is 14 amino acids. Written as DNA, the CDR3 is TGTGCCAGCAGTACGACAGGCGACTCCTACGAGCAGTACTTC. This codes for CASSTTGDSYEQYF.

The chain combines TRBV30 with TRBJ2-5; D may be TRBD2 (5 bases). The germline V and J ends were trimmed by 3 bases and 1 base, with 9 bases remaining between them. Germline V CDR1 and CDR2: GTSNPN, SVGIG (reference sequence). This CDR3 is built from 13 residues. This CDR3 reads CAWRQRIQETQYF. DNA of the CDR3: TGTGCCTGGAGACAGCGGATCCAAGAGACCCAGTACTTC.

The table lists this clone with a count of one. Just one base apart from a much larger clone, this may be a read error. CDR3 in amino acids: CAWKKSRDTVVGNTVYF. The CDR3 DNA follows: TGTGCCTGGAAAAAATCAAGGGACACTGTTGTTGGAAACACCGTATATTTT. The chain is built from TRBV30 and TRBJ1-3; weak D call: TRBD1 (6 bases). This CDR3 spans 17 amino acids. CDR1 and CDR2 from the germline V gene are GTSNPN and SVGIG (reference sequence).

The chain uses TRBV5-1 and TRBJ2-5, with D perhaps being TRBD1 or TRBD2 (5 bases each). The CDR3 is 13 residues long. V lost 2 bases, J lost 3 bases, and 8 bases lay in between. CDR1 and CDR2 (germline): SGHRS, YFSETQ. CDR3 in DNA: TGCGCCAGCAGCTTTGTGGGGGAAGAGACCCAGTACTTC. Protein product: CASSFVGEETQYF. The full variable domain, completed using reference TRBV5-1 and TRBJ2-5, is KAGVTQTPRYLIKTRGQQVTLSCSPISGHRSVSWYQQTPGQGLQFLFEYFSETQRNKGNFPGRFSGRQFSNSRSEMNVSTLELGDSALYLCASSFVGEETQYFGPGTRLLVL.

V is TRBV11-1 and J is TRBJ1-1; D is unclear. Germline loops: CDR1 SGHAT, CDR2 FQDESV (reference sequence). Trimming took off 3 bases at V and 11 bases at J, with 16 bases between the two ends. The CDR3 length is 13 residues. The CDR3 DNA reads TGTGCCAGCAGCTTCGGCAGAAGTTTAGAGGCTTTCTTT. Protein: CASSFGRSLEAFF.

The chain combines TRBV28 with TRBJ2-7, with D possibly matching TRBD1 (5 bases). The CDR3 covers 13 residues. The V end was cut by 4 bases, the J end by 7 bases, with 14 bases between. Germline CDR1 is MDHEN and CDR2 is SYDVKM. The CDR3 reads CASSSVRVEEQYF. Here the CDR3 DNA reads TGTGCCAGCAGTTCGGTCAGGGTGGAGGAGCAGTACTTC.

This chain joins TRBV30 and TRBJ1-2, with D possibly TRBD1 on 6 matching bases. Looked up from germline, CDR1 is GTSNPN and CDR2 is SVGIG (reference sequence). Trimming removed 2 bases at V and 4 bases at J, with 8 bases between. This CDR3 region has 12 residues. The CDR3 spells CAWSQQGYGYTF. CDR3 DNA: TGTGCCTGGAGTCAACAGGGCTATGGCTACACCTTC. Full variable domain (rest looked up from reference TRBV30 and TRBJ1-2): SQTIHQWPATLVQPVGSPLSLECTVEGTSNPNLYWYRQAAGRGLQLLFYSVGIGQISSEVPQNLSASRPQDRQFILSSKKLLLSDSGFYLCAWSQQGYGYTFGSGTRLTVV.

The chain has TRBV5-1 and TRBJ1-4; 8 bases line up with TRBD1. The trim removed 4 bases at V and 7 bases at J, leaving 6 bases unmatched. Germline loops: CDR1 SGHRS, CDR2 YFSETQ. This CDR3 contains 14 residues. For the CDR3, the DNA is TGCGCCAGCAGCCCACAGGGGGTCGGTGAAAAACTGTTTTTT. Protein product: CASSPQGVGEKLFF.

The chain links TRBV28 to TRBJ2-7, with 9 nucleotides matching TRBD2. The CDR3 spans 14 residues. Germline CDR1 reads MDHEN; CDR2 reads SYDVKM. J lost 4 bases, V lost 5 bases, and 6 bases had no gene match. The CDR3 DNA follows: TGTGCCAGCAGTGGGGGGAGCGGGAGGTACGAGCAGTACTTC. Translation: CASSGGSGRYEQYF. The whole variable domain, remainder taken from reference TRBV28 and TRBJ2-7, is DVKVTQSSRYLVKRTGEKVFLECVQDMDHENMFWYRQDPGLGLRLIYFSYDVKMKEKGDIPEGYSVSREKKERFSLILESASTNQTSMYLCASSGGSGRYEQYFGPGTRLTVT.

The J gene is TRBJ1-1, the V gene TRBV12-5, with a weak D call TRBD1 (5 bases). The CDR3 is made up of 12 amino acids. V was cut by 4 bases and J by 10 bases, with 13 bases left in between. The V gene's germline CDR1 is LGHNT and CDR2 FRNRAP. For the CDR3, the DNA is TGTGCTAGTGGTTCTCGGGGCTTTGGAGCTTTCTTT. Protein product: CASGSRGFGAFF. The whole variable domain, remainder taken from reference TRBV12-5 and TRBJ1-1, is DARVTQTPRHKVTEMGQEVTMRCQPILGHNTVFWYRQTMMQGLELLAYFRNRAPLDDSGMPKDRFSAEMPDATLATLKIQPSEPRDSAVYFCASGSRGFGAFFGQGTRLTVV.

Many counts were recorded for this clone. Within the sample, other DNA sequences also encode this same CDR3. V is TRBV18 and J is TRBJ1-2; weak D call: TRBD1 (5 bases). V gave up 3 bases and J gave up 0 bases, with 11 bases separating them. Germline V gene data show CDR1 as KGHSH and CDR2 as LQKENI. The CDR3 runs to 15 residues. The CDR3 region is CASSPRDGPNYGYTF. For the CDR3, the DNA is TGTGCCAGCTCACCCCGGGACGGTCCTAACTATGGCTACACCTTC.

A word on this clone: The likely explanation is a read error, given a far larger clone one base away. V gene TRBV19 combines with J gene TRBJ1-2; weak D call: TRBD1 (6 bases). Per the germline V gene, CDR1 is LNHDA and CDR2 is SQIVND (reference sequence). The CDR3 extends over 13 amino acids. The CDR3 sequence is CASNPGQIYGNTF. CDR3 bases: TGTGCCAGTAACCCTGGACAGATCTATGGCAACACCTTC.

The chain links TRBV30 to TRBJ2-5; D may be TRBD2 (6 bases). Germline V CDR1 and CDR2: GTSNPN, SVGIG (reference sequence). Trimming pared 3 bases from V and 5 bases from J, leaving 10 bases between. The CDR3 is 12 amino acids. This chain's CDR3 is CAWRRGRETQYF. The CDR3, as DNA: TGTGCCTGGAGGCGGGGTAGGGAGACCCAGTACTTC.

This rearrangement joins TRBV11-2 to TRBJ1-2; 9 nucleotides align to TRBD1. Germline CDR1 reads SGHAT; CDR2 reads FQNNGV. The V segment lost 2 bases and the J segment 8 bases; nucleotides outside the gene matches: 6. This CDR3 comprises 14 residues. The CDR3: CASSLHRTGDGYTF. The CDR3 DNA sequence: TGTGCCAGCAGCTTACACCGGACAGGGGACGGCTACACCTTC.

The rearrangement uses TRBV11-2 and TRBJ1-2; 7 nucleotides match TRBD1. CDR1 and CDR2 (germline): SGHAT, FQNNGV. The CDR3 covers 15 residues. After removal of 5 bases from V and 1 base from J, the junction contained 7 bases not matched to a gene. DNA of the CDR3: TGTGCCAGCAGCCATGGGACAGATTTTAACTATGGCTACACCTTC. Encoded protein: CASSHGTDFNYGYTF. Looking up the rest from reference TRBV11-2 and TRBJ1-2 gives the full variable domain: EAGVAQSPRYKIIEKRQSVAFWCNPISGHATLYWYQQILGQGPKLLIQFQNNGVVDDSQLPKDRFSAERLKGVDSTLKIQPAKLEDSAVYLCASSHGTDFNYGYTFGSGTRLTVV.

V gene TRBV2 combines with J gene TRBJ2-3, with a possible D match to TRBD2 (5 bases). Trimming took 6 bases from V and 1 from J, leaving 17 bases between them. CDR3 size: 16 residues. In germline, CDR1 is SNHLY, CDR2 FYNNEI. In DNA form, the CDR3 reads TGTGCCAGCAGAACCCGGACTCTCAGAGGCACAGATACGCAGTATTTT. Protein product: CASRTRTLRGTDTQYF.

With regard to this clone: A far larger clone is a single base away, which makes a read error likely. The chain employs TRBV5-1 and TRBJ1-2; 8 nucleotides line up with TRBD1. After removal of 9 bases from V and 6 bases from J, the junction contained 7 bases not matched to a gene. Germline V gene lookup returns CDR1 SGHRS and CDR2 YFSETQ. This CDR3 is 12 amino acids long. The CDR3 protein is CATCGTGDGYTF. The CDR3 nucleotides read TGCGCCACTTGCGGGACAGGCGATGGCTACACCTTC.

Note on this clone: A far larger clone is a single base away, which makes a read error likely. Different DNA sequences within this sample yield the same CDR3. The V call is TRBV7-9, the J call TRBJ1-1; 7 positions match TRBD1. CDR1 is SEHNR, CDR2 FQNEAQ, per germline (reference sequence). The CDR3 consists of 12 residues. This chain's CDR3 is CASSDRAAEAFF. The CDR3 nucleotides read TGTGCCAGCAGCGACAGGGCGGCTGAGGCTTTCTTT.

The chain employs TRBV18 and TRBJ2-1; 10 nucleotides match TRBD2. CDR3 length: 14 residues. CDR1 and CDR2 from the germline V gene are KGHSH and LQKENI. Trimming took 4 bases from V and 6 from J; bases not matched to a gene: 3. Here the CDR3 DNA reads TGTGCCAGCTCACTTAGCGGGAGGCGCAATGAGCAGTTCTTC. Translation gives CASSLSGRRNEQFF.